Presented here are 9 T cell receptor beta chains from one specimen sequenced in a study of blood T cell repertoires in COVID-19 (dated by TCRdb to the early 2020s). Receptors were amplified or captured by the immunoSEQ multiplex PCR assay. TCRdb took this table from immuneACCESS and kept in-frame rearrangements with V and J called. Such tables lack part of the clones; where checked against another copy, unresolved V genes explain under half of the gap, and the rest is unexplained. The sample includes about 23,000 clones, with approximately 88% observed a single time. Approximately 21% of the sample comes from the top ten. The sequenced sample consisted of peripheral blood. These receptors came from a man between 65 and 79 years old in a cohort sampled during active COVID-19.

This CDR3 reads CAWSVPGTGKVYGYTF. CDR3 DNA: TGTGCCTGGAGTGTACCCGGGACAGGGAAAGTTTATGGCTACACCTTC. The chain recombines TRBV30 with TRBJ1-2; 9 bases line up with TRBD1. The ends lost 0 bases at V and 5 bases at J; junction bases unmatched: 10. The germline gives CDR1 GTSNPN, CDR2 SVGIG (reference sequence). This CDR3 has 16 amino acids.

V and J are TRBV6-5 and TRBJ1-1; D not resolved. This CDR3 comprises 13 residues. V lost 6 bases, J lost 6 bases, and 14 bases lay in between. Germline assignment: CDR1 MNHEY and CDR2 SVGAGI. The DNA of the CDR3 is TGTGCCAGCAGCCAAGCAGAGGATGCTGAAGCTTTCTTT. Its protein is CASSQAEDAEAFF.

V gene TRBV11-3 combines with J gene TRBJ2-7; 9 nucleotides line up with TRBD2. Trimming removed 3 bases from V and 6 bases from J; junction bases left unmatched: 9. This CDR3 has 15 residues. Germline CDR1 and CDR2: SGHNT and YENEEA. CDR3 region: CASSFKPSGMVEQYF. CDR3 DNA: TGTGCCAGCAGCTTTAAGCCTAGCGGGATGGTCGAGCAGTACTTC.

The chain recombines TRBV5-1 with TRBJ1-2, with D unclear. The CDR3 loop spans 14 amino acids. Germline CDR1 is SGHRS and CDR2 is YFSETQ. V was trimmed by 4 bases and J by 4 bases, leaving 14 bases between them. CDR3 loop: CASSPPRGTYGYTF. DNA for the CDR3: TGCGCCAGCAGCCCCCCACGGGGAACCTATGGCTACACCTTC.

The chain employs TRBV3-1 (or the pseudogene TRBV3-2) and TRBJ1-5; 10 nucleotides align to TRBD1. V trimming: 4 bases; J trimming: 4 bases; junction bases outside the gene matches: 4. Germline V lookup: CDR1 LGHDT, CDR2 YNNKEL (reference sequence). This CDR3 is built from 15 residues. The CDR3 protein is CASSPGQGNNQPQHF. DNA for the CDR3: TGTGCCAGCAGCCCGGGACAGGGGAATAATCAGCCCCAGCATTTT.

The V gene is TRBV28, the J gene TRBJ2-5; 7 nucleotides match TRBD1. V shed 6 bases and J 1 base; nucleotides not matched to a gene: 8. There are 15 residues in the CDR3. CDR1 MDHEN and CDR2 SYDVKM come from the germline V gene. CDR3 coding DNA: TGTGCCAGCAGCCCCGGACAGGTACCCCAAGAGACCCAGTACTTC. It codes for CASSPGQVPQETQYF.

The CDR3 DNA is TGTGCCAGCTCACTACAGGGGGCCTGGAGATCACCCCTCCACTTT. Its translation: CASSLQGAWRSPLHF. The chain employs TRBV18 and TRBJ1-6, with TRBD1 matching 9 bases. CDR3 length: 15 residues. The ends lost 4 bases at V and 10 bases at J; junction bases unmatched: 8. Per germline, CDR1 KGHSH and CDR2 LQKENI.

The chain uses TRBV1 and TRBJ1-1; the D segment call TRBD1 is taken from the table without a DNA check. TRBV1 is a documented pseudogene. This CDR3 comprises 18 residues. CDR3 sequence: CTSSQDPGQGQGDTEAFF. The CDR3 bases are TGCACCAGCAGCCAAGACCCGGGACAGGGCCAGGGGGACACTGAAGCTTTCTTT.

V gene TRBV7-8 combines with J gene TRBJ1-2; D is ambiguous. V lost 5 bases to trimming and J lost 4 bases, with 14 bases between them. CDR1 SGHVS and CDR2 FQNEAQ come from the germline V gene. CDR3 length: 14 residues. The CDR3 loop is CASSPRVGAYGYTF. The CDR3 DNA sequence: TGTGCCAGCAGCCCCCGGGTGGGAGCCTATGGCTACACCTTC.